The 25 T cell receptor beta chains reported below all come from one sample, sequenced in a study of blood T cell repertoires in COVID-19. Method: immunoSEQ multiplex PCR; TCRdb's copy keeps in-frame clones and lacks some. This sample has about 270,000 clones, with 88% found just once. The specimen sequenced was PBMCs or T cells enriched from blood (not recorded which). These receptor sequences come from a woman in her fifties or sixties in a cohort exposed to, infected with or recovered from COVID-19 (not recorded which).

The chain is built from TRBV24-1 and TRBJ1-5; D is possibly TRBD1 (5 bases). The V gene's germline CDR1 is KGHDR and CDR2 SFDVKD. V was pared by 3 bases and J by 0 bases, with 14 bases between. The CDR3 consists of 17 residues. This CDR3 is CATSDGDRPYSNQPQHF. In DNA, the CDR3 is TGTGCCACCAGTGATGGCGACAGACCGTATAGCAATCAGCCCCAGCATTTT.

V usage is TRBV14 and J usage is TRBJ1-2; 7 bases agree with TRBD1. V shed 1 base and J 6 bases; nucleotides not matched to a gene: 11. The CDR3 extends over 16 amino acids. Germline values: CDR1 SGHDN, CDR2 FVKESK. The CDR3 loop reads CASSQGAHPGGHGYTF. The DNA of the CDR3 is TGTGCCAGCAGCCAAGGCGCCCACCCAGGGGGTCATGGCTACACCTTC.

The chain couples TRBV13 to TRBJ2-7, with 8 nucleotides matching TRBD2. CDR1 PRHDT and CDR2 FYEKMQ come from the germline V gene (reference sequence). The CDR3 totals 14 residues. Trimming at V came to 1 base and at J to 6 bases, leaving 5 bases not matched to a gene. The CDR3 is CASSLDALAGEQYF. The CDR3 DNA sequence: TGTGCCAGCAGCTTAGATGCCCTAGCGGGCGAGCAGTACTTC.

Here the CDR3 reads CASSPKRFRLAGAWELFF. The CDR3 region has the DNA TGTGCCAGCAGCCCCAAGAGGTTTCGACTAGCGGGGGCGTGGGAGCTGTTTTTT. The J gene is TRBJ2-2, the V gene TRBV3-1 (or the pseudogene TRBV3-2); 12 bases are a match to TRBD2. The CDR3 runs to 18 residues. The germline V gene has CDR1 LGHDT and CDR2 YNNKEL (reference sequence). Losses at the gene ends were 4 bases for V and 9 bases for J; bases not matched to a gene: 15.

The genes are TRBV10-2 and TRBJ2-7; 8 bases agree with TRBD1. The CDR3 runs to 13 residues. V gave up 8 bases and J gave up 4 bases; unmatched junction bases: 7. Germline loops: CDR1 WSHSY, CDR2 SAAADI. The chain's CDR3 is CASGTGTGYEQYF. The DNA for the CDR3 is TGCGCCAGCGGGACCGGGACAGGTTACGAGCAGTACTTC.

The gene calls are TRBV27 and TRBJ1-2; 7 bases align to TRBD1. The V gene's germline CDR1 is MNHEY and CDR2 SMNVEV (reference sequence). Trimming took 2 bases from V and 8 from J; bases not matched to a gene: 5. The CDR3 is made up of 13 amino acids. The CDR3 region is CASSLKGAQGYTF. CDR3 in DNA: TGTGCCAGCAGTTTAAAGGGGGCGCAGGGCTACACCTTC.

The chain is built from TRBV10-3 and TRBJ1-5, with D possibly TRBD1 on 5 matching bases. The CDR3 runs to 14 residues. The V gene's germline CDR1 is ENHRY and CDR2 SYGVKD. Trimming stripped 3 bases from V and 4 bases from J, with 10 bases between. CDR3 residues: CAISDRDPNQPQHF. In DNA form, the CDR3 reads TGTGCCATCAGTGACAGGGATCCTAATCAGCCCCAGCATTTT.

The chain employs TRBV7-8 and TRBJ2-3; 8 bases match TRBD2. The CDR3 spans 17 residues. Germline V gene data show CDR1 as SGHVS and CDR2 as FQNEAQ. V shed 5 bases, J shed 6 bases, and the junction held 16 bases outside the gene matches. CDR3 region: CASSPPAGAWLSDTQYF. In DNA form, the CDR3 reads TGTGCCAGCAGCCCCCCAGCGGGAGCTTGGTTATCGGATACGCAGTATTTT. The variable domain in full, completed from reference TRBV7-8 and TRBJ2-3, reads GAGVSQSPRYKVAKRGQDVALRCDPISGHVSLFWYQQALGQGPEFLTYFQNEAQLDKSGLPSDRFFAERPEGSVSTLKIQRTQQEDSAVYLCASSPPAGAWLSDTQYFGPGTRLTVL.

The chain has TRBV28 and TRBJ2-7; the match to TRBD1 covers 8 bases. The CDR3 spans 14 residues. Germline-derived CDR1 and CDR2 are MDHEN and SYDVKM. The V segment lost 5 bases and the J segment 3 bases; nucleotides outside the gene matches: 6. Here the CDR3 reads CASSDRGGRYEQYF. The DNA of the CDR3 is TGTGCCAGCAGTGACAGGGGCGGCCGCTACGAGCAGTACTTC.

J is TRBJ2-1 and V is TRBV24-1; D ambiguous. The V gene's germline CDR1 is KGHDR and CDR2 SFDVKD. This CDR3 has 16 amino acids. Trimming stripped 4 bases from V and 0 bases from J, with 12 bases between. Here the CDR3 reads CATSDERPDSYNEQFF. DNA for the CDR3: TGTGCCACCAGTGACGAGCGCCCAGACTCCTACAATGAGCAGTTCTTC.

This chain connects TRBV2 to TRBJ2-7; weak D call: TRBD2 (5 bases). Trimming stripped 6 bases from V and 0 bases from J, with 6 bases between. The V gene's germline CDR1 is SNHLY and CDR2 FYNNEI. CDR3 size: 12 residues. The CDR3 region has the DNA TGTGCCAGCAGGGGAGACTCCTACGAGCAGTACTTC. Its translation is CASRGDSYEQYF.

This rearrangement joins TRBV9 to TRBJ2-1, with 9 bases aligning to TRBD2. In germline, CDR1 is SGDLS, CDR2 YYNGEE. CDR3 length equals 15 residues. V dropped 7 bases and J dropped 0; count of bases not matched to a gene: 5. CDR3 coding DNA: TGTGCCAGCGAGCGGCGGGAGGGCTCCTACAATGAGCAGTTCTTC. Its translation: CASERREGSYNEQFF.

This clone was seen more than once but under ten times. V usage is TRBV14 and J usage is TRBJ2-7, with 8 positions matching TRBD1. J gave up 1 base and V 3 bases, and 11 bases lay outside the gene matches. CDR3 size: 17 residues. Germline-derived CDR1 and CDR2 are SGHDN and FVKESK. CDR3 coding DNA: TGTGCCAGCAGCCAGCACCGACAGGGGAAGGGATCCTACGAGCAGTACTTC. It translates to CASSQHRQGKGSYEQYF.

This clone was picked up one time. The V call is TRBV11-2, the J call TRBJ2-7; no clear D. This CDR3 has 12 residues. Germline CDR1 reads SGHAT; CDR2 reads FQNNGV. V lost 0 bases, J lost 4 bases, and 4 bases lay in between. The CDR3 region is CASSLDSYEQYF. The CDR3 coding sequence is TGTGCCAGCAGCTTAGACAGTTACGAGCAGTACTTC.

V gene TRBV2 combines with J gene TRBJ1-4, with 10 bases lining up with TRBD1. The CDR3 runs to 17 residues. Germline V gene sequence: CDR1 SNHLY, CDR2 FYNNEI. J gave up 0 bases and V 4 bases, and 5 bases lay outside the gene matches. The CDR3 region is CASSGSGQGATNEKLFF. CDR3 DNA sequence: TGTGCCAGCAGTGGAAGCGGACAGGGGGCAACTAATGAAAAACTGTTTTTT.

J is TRBJ1-1 and V is TRBV9; 7 bases agree with TRBD1. This CDR3 spans 15 amino acids. The junction had 10 bases not matched to a gene; V was cut back by 3 bases and J by 5 bases. CDR1 and CDR2 from the germline V gene are SGDLS and YYNGEE. This CDR3 is CASSATTGIRTEAFF. The CDR3 DNA sequence: TGTGCCAGCAGCGCTACGACAGGGATCAGGACTGAAGCTTTCTTT.

The chain carries TRBV11-2 and TRBJ2-3; D possibly corresponds to TRBD2 (5 bases). The ends were cut back, 1 base at V and 2 bases at J, with 7 bases in the middle. This CDR3 is built from 14 residues. Germline values: CDR1 SGHAT, CDR2 FQNNGV. The CDR3 coding sequence is TGTGCCAGCAGCTTAGGGACTTACACAGATACGCAGTATTTT. This codes for CASSLGTYTDTQYF.

The chain links TRBV10-2 to TRBJ1-1, with TRBD1 matching over 7 bases. There are 11 residues in the CDR3. Germline V gene data show CDR1 as WSHSY and CDR2 as SAAADI. The V gene end was trimmed by 7 bases and the J gene end by 7 bases; junction bases not matched to a gene: 3. CDR3 region: CASTRGNEAFF. CDR3 bases: TGCGCCAGCACCAGGGGGAATGAAGCTTTCTTT.

V gene TRBV5-6 combines with J gene TRBJ1-2; D uncertain. Germline loops: CDR1 SGHDT, CDR2 YYEEEE. CDR3 length: 13 amino acids. V was clipped by 0 bases and J by 10 bases, with 13 bases between them. The CDR3 DNA reads as TGTGCCAGCAGCTTGGAGAGAGAGTACCCCTACACCTTC. Translated: CASSLEREYPYTF.

In this sample, this clone turned up a few times. The chain combines TRBV7-6 with TRBJ1-5, with 8 bases fitting TRBD1. V dropped 5 bases and J dropped 7; count of bases not matched to a gene: 10. Germline loops: CDR1 SGHVS, CDR2 FNYEAQ. The CDR3 is 15 amino acids. CDR3 amino acids: CASSPKVTGDQPQHF. Here the CDR3 DNA reads TGTGCCAGCAGCCCTAAGGTGACAGGGGACCAGCCCCAGCATTTT.

Turning to this clone: The limits of the CDR3 on the DNA are not certain, so only TCRdb's listed CDR3 is given. The chain couples TRBV28 to TRBJ2-7; the D call of TRBD2 is as the table states it, not checked on the DNA. Germline V lookup: CDR1 MDHEN, CDR2 SYDVKM. The CDR3 numbers 15 amino acids, ends counted. The CDR3 sequence is CASSSSASGSYEQYF.

The chain carries TRBV2 and TRBJ2-7; 7 nucleotides match TRBD1. The CDR3 is made up of 15 amino acids. The junction had 11 bases not matched to a gene; V was cut back by 3 bases and J by 6 bases. CDR1 SNHLY and CDR2 FYNNEI come from the germline V gene. The chain's CDR3 is CASSEYRGLWAEQYF. The CDR3 DNA is TGTGCCAGCAGTGAGTACAGGGGTCTTTGGGCCGAGCAGTACTTC.

The chain is built from TRBV9 and TRBJ2-1; 8 nucleotides align to TRBD2. J was trimmed by 6 bases and V by 5 bases; bases with no gene match: 7. CDR1 is SGDLS and CDR2 is YYNGEE in the germline V gene. The CDR3 covers 14 residues. CDR3 nucleotide sequence: TGTGCCAGCAGTGCGGGACTAGTCGTCAATGAGCAGTTCTTC. Encoded protein: CASSAGLVVNEQFF.

The chain combines TRBV4-3 with TRBJ2-3; D unclear. Germline V gene sequence: CDR1 LGHNA, CDR2 YSLEER. The CDR3 covers 17 residues. V lost 1 base and J lost 1, with 15 bases in between. The CDR3 sequence: CASSQVLLSYGTDTQYF. CDR3 nucleotide sequence: TGCGCCAGCAGCCAAGTATTGCTATCTTATGGCACAGATACGCAGTATTTT.

The chain is built from TRBV7-2 and TRBJ2-7; maybe TRBD1 (6 bases). V shed 5 bases and J shed 6 bases, with 17 bases lying between them. Germline assignment: CDR1 SGHTA and CDR2 FQGNSA. The CDR3 has 14 residues. As DNA, the CDR3 is TGTGCCAGCAGCCCTCGCAGGGGCCGCACCGAGCAGTACTTC. This codes for CASSPRRGRTEQYF.